This T cell receptor (beta chain) is from a study of cytomegalovirus exposure and HLA in healthy donors. The V gene's germline CDR1 is MDHEN and CDR2 SYDVKM. Trimming cost V 7 bases and J 3 bases; bases outside gene matches: 8. The CDR3 is 15 amino acids. A note on this clone: Its antigen is unknown.

Overall study findings and caveats: Some V segments, including TRBV6-2 and TRBV6-3, were excluded as indistinguishable.

13 Jbeta primers and 60 Vbeta primers were used for the PCR. Repertoires were generated with immunoSEQ multiplex PCR, while TCRdb's copy carries only in-frame clones and drops some. The data hold about 170,000 clones, with approximately 80% observed a single time. This clonotype was obtained from a woman aged 45-65 years in good health and CMV-seronegative. The sequenced material came from PBMCs. The chain carries TRBV28 and TRBJ2-1; 8 bases align to TRBD2. CDR3 region: CASTPEAGGYNEQFF. DNA for the CDR3: TGTGCCAGCACCCCGGAGGCGGGGGGCTACAATGAGCAGTTCTTC.